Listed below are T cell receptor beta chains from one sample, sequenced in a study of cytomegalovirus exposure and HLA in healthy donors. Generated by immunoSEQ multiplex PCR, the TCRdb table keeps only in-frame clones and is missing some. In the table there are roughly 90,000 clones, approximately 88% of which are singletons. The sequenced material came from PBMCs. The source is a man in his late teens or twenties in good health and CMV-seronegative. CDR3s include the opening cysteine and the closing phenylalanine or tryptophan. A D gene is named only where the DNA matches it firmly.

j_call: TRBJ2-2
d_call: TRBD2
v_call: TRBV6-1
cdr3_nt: TGTGCCAGCGGAGCGGGAGGACGGACCGGGGAGCTGTTTTTT
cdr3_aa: CASGAGGRTGELFF

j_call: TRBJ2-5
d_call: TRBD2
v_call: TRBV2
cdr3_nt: TGTGCCAGTGAAGGGGAGGGTTGGAGAGAGACCCAGTACTTC
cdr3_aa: CASEGEGWRETQYF

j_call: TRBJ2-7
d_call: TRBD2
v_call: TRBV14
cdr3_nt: TGTGCCAGCAGCCAAGATGGACTAGCATGGAGGCACGAGCAGTACTTC
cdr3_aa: CASSQDGLAWRHEQYF

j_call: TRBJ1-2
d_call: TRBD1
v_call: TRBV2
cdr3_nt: TGTGCCAGCAGAGGGACAGGTAGAACACGGGGCTACACCTTC
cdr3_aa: CASRGTGRTRGYTF

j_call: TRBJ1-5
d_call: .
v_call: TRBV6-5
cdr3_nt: TGTGCCAGCAGTTCCAGGGCAGCTCAGCCCCAGCATTTT
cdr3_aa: CASSSRAAQPQHF

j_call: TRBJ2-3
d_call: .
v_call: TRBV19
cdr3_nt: TGTGCCAGTAGTACCATCAGGGTACGGACAGATACGCAGTATTTT
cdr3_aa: CASSTIRVRTDTQYF

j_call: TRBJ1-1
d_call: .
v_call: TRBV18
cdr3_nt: TGTGCCAGCTCCTTAAAAGGGGGCACTGAAGCTTTCTTT
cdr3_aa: CASSLKGGTEAFF

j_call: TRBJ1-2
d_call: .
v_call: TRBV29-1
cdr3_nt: TGCAGCGTTGTATGGTCAGGCAGCCCGTATGGCTACACCTTC
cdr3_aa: CSVVWSGSPYGYTF

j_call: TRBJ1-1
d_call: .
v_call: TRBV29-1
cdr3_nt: TGCAGCGTTGAAGGGGAGGGACGGGTTTTGACTGAAGCTTTCTTT
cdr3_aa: CSVEGEGRVLTEAFF

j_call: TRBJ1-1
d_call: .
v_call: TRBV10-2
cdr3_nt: TGCGCCAGCAGGGAAGGAGGGGAGCACACTGAAGCTTTCTTT
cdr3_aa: CASREGGEHTEAFF

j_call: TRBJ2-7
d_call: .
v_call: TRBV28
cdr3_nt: TGTGCCAGCAGTTTTAAGGTTTCGTCAACAGGTTCCTCCTACGAGCAGTACTTC
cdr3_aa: CASSFKVSSTGSSYEQYF

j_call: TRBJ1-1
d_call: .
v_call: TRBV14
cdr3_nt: TGTGCCAGCAGCCCCCAGACAGTTGCTGTCCCTGAAGCTTTCTTT
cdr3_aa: CASSPQTVAVPEAFF

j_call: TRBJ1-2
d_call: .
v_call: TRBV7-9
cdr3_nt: TGTGCCAGCAGCCTCCTCGGGGGCTACACCTTC
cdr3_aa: CASSLLGGYTF

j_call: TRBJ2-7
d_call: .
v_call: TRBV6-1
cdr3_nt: TGTGCCAGCAAACCAGGGTTCTACGAGCAGTACTTC
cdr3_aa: CASKPGFYEQYF

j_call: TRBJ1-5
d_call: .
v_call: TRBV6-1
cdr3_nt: TGTGCCAGCAGTGCCCCGGGGGGATGGCAGCCCCAGCATTTT
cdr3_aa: CASSAPGGWQPQHF

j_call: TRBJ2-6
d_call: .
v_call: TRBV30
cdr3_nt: TGTGCCTGGAGTGTACTATTGGCAGGACGAGCGGTTGGGGCCAACGTCCTGACTTTC
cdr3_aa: CAWSVLLAGRAVGANVLTF